The clone carrying this T cell receptor beta chain was seen a few times. The antigen is unknown. This entry belongs to a study of blood T cells in healthy people across ages. Findings of the study overall: Donor CMV status was unknown, possibly confounding expanded clonotype changes.

For the second PCR, which ran for about 7 to 11 cycles, a sample-barcoded 5' primer and a J-beta primer mix were used. Each cDNA molecule, via a template-switch adaptor with 12 random nucleotides, was tagged. TCRdb ran MiXCR on the 5' RACE reads and lists one entry per CDR3 protein. The data show about 780,000 distinct CDR3 sequences, under 80% seen once. Losses at the gene ends were 7 bases for V and 5 bases for J; bases not matched to a gene: 13. Germline loops: CDR1 SQVTM, CDR2 ANQGSEA. This CDR3 comprises 16 residues. Sequencing input: blood. The chain couples TRBV29-1 to TRBJ2-1; TRBD1 matches 11 bases. The TCR comes from a man aged 25-40 years in good health. The CDR3 reads CSALARGGQGDNEQFF. In DNA form, the CDR3 reads TGCAGCGCTTTAGCCAGGGGGGGACAGGGGGACAATGAGCAGTTCTTC.